This TCR beta chain was sequenced for a study of PD-1 blockade in classical Hodgkin lymphoma. Autologous stem cell transplantation was followed by relapse in every patient, and brentuximab vedotin exposure varied. Complete response, partial response or progressive disease constituted the best responses recorded. In germline, CDR1 is SGHTA, CDR2 FQGNSA. The CDR3 contains 13 residues. Trimming cost V 3 bases and J 5 bases, with 11 bases left between them. Method: immunoSEQ multiplex PCR; TCRdb's copy keeps in-frame clones and lacks some. The table shows 20,000 to 25,000 clones, with around 80% occurring only once.

The sample was peripheral blood mononuclear cells (PBMCs), taken before the second cycle of nivolumab. The chain recombines TRBV7-2 with TRBJ2-7; no firm D call. The receptor was derived from a human donor with classical Hodgkin lymphoma. This chain's CDR3 is CASSLVGVNEQYF. Written as DNA, the CDR3 is TGTGCCAGCAGCTTGGTAGGCGTTAACGAGCAGTACTTC.